This T cell receptor (beta chain) stems from a study of control samples from healthy donors and cancer patients. Method: immunoSEQ multiplex PCR; TCRdb's copy keeps in-frame clones and lacks some. The repertoire consists of 200,000 to 250,000 clones, with 90% to 95% occurring once and the leading ten covering roughly 1.6%. CDR1 and CDR2 from the germline V gene are LGHDT and YNNKEL (reference sequence). V was cut by 0 bases and J by 4 bases, with 15 bases left in between. The CDR3 contains 16 residues. The specimen was blood. The receptor was isolated from a man aged 50-60 years in good health. This chain connects TRBV3-1 (or the pseudogene TRBV3-2) to TRBJ1-2, with D tentatively TRBD1 (6 bases). CDR3 sequence: CASSQDWSQGLYGYTF. CDR3 nucleotides: TGTGCCAGCAGCCAAGATTGGTCCCAGGGGCTCTATGGCTACACCTTC.